The 25 T cell receptor beta chains in this list originate from one sample, sequenced in a study of Ad26.COV2.S vaccination and SARS-CoV-2 variants. Sample treatment: 15 to 20 received Ad26.COV2.S at low or high dose, single or two shots; roughly five received placebo; per-sample allocation not given. Specimen acquisition occurred on day 63 following the initial vaccine or placebo injection. This table comes from immunoSEQ multiplex PCR, and its TCRdb copy is limited to in-frame clones, with some not included. The data hold 400,000 to 500,000 clones, with 70% to 90% observed a single time. The input for sequencing was peripheral blood, taken in a trial of Ad26.COV2.S vaccine versus placebo. The receptors stem from a person aged 18 to 65 who received the Ad26.COV2.S COVID-19 vaccine or a placebo.

V gene TRBV6-5 combines with J gene TRBJ2-5; possibly TRBD2 for D (5 bases). From germline, CDR1 is MNHEY and CDR2 SVGAGI. Trimming cost V 2 bases and J 5 bases, with 15 bases left between them. The CDR3 totals 15 residues. DNA of the CDR3: TGTGCCAGCAGTTACACGGACTCCCGCGGGGAGACCCAGTACTTC. Its protein is CASSYTDSRGETQYF.

The V call is TRBV27, the J call TRBJ2-1; TRBD2 matches 15 bases. From germline, CDR1 is MNHEY and CDR2 SMNVEV (reference sequence). V shed 4 bases, J shed 2 bases, and the junction held 3 bases outside the gene matches. This CDR3 has 17 residues. The CDR3 DNA follows: TGTGCCAGCAGTTCCTGGACTAGCGGGGGGGCCTACAATGAGCAGTTCTTC. Translated: CASSSWTSGGAYNEQFF.

The rearrangement links TRBV11-2 to TRBJ1-3; no clear D gene. This CDR3 region has 15 residues. Germline V gene sequence: CDR1 SGHAT, CDR2 FQNNGV. The germline V and J ends were trimmed by 0 bases and 4 bases, with 10 bases remaining between them. The CDR3: CASSLDARGGNTIYF. Written as DNA, the CDR3 is TGTGCCAGCAGCTTAGATGCCCGCGGCGGAAACACCATATATTTT.

This chain links TRBV7-8 with TRBJ2-5, with 14 bases that match TRBD2. The ends lost 3 bases at V and 4 bases at J; junction bases unmatched: 4. Germline lookup yields CDR1 SGHVS and CDR2 FQNEAQ. This CDR3 has 16 amino acids. This CDR3 is CASSFLGLAGGETQYF. Here the CDR3 DNA reads TGTGCCAGCAGCTTCCTAGGACTAGCGGGGGGAGAGACCCAGTACTTC.

The chain employs TRBV6-5 and TRBJ2-2; 10 bases align to TRBD1. V was pared by 1 base and J by 5 bases, with 4 bases of the junction left unmatched. The CDR3 spans 16 residues. Per the germline V gene, CDR1 is MNHEY and CDR2 is SVGAGI. For the CDR3, the DNA is TGTGCCAGCAGTTACTTCCCGGGACAGGGGACCGGGGAGCTGTTTTTT. This encodes CASSYFPGQGTGELFF.

This chain uses TRBV27 with TRBJ1-5; D not resolved. V was shortened by 0 bases and J by 5 bases, with 5 bases between the two germline ends. CDR1 is MNHEY, CDR2 SMNVEV, per germline (reference sequence). CDR3 length: 13 amino acids. The CDR3 loop is CASSLSRHQPQHF. Written as DNA, the CDR3 is TGTGCCAGCAGTTTATCCCGACATCAGCCCCAGCATTTT.

The V and J genes are TRBV4-1 and TRBJ2-7; 11 nucleotides agree with TRBD2. The CDR3 is 17 residues long. V was pared by 4 bases and J by 2 bases, with 10 bases of the junction left unmatched. Germline CDR1 and CDR2: MGHRA and YSYEKL. The CDR3 loop is CASSLVGTSGQPYEQYF. The CDR3 bases are TGCGCCAGCAGCCTGGTTGGGACTAGCGGCCAGCCCTACGAGCAGTACTTC.

The chain recombines TRBV2 with TRBJ1-1; TRBD1 agrees at 7 bases. The CDR3 runs to 15 residues. J gave up 0 bases and V 6 bases, and 7 bases lay outside the gene matches. Germline assignment: CDR1 SNHLY and CDR2 FYNNEI. For the CDR3, the DNA is TGTGCCAGCAGGGATTTCGGGACAGTGAACACTGAAGCTTTCTTT. Translation: CASRDFGTVNTEAFF.

The rearrangement joins TRBV7-9 to TRBJ1-2; no definite D call. CDR3 length: 12 residues. Germline V gene data show CDR1 as SEHNR and CDR2 as FQNEAQ (reference sequence). The germline V and J ends were trimmed by 4 bases and 7 bases, with 10 bases remaining between them. The CDR3: CASSSVLGGYTF. The CDR3 coding sequence is TGTGCCAGCAGCTCCGTTTTGGGTGGCTACACCTTC.

The J gene is TRBJ1-2, the V gene TRBV6-1, with a possible D match to TRBD1 (5 bases). Germline CDR1 MNHNS, CDR2 SASEGT. The germline V and J ends were trimmed by 1 base and 3 bases, with 12 bases remaining between them. CDR3 length: 15 amino acids. The CDR3 here is CASSEGWGWDYGYTF. In DNA form, the CDR3 reads TGTGCCAGCAGTGAAGGGTGGGGCTGGGACTATGGCTACACCTTC.

This clone was observed once. The chain links TRBV2 to TRBJ2-6; TRBD2 matches at 8 bases. After removal of 8 bases from V and 1 base from J, the junction contained 10 bases not matched to a gene. The germline CDR1 and CDR2 sequences are SNHLY and FYNNEI. The CDR3 consists of 17 residues. CDR3 amino acids: CASWGTSAASGANVLTF. The CDR3 nucleotides read TGTGCCAGCTGGGGGACTAGTGCCGCTTCTGGGGCCAACGTCCTGACTTTC.

This sequence joins TRBV5-1 and TRBJ2-3; D is undetermined. The germline V gene encodes CDR1 SGHRS and CDR2 YFSETQ. The CDR3 is 14 amino acids. V lost 6 bases to trimming and J lost 2 bases, with 13 bases between them. As DNA, the CDR3 is TGCGCCAGCAAGTCCAGCCCCTCCACAGATACGCAGTATTTT. Translated, it gives CASKSSPSTDTQYF.

This clone was detected only a few times. The CDR3 DNA reads TGTGCCAGCACTGGACAAATCTATAATTCACCCCTCCACTTT. Its translation: CASTGQIYNSPLHF. This rearrangement joins TRBV7-8 to TRBJ1-6; weak D call: TRBD1 (5 bases). This CDR3 is built from 14 residues. Germline V gene lookup returns CDR1 SGHVS and CDR2 FQNEAQ. The V end was cut by 7 bases, the J end by 3 bases, with 10 bases between. Full variable domain (outside the CDR3, taken from reference TRBV7-8 and TRBJ1-6): GAGVSQSPRYKVAKRGQDVALRCDPISGHVSLFWYQQALGQGPEFLTYFQNEAQLDKSGLPSDRFFAERPEGSVSTLKIQRTQQEDSAVYLCASTGQIYNSPLHFGNGTRLTVT.

This clone has at least ten counts. The chain combines TRBV12-3 or TRBV12-4 with TRBJ1-5; D not resolved. V dropped 6 bases and J dropped 7 bases, with 10 bases sitting between them. The length of the CDR3 is 12 residues. The CDR3 region is CASSSERQPQHF. DNA of the CDR3: TGTGCCAGCAGCTCCGAAAGGCAGCCCCAGCATTTT.

This chain connects TRBV7-2 to TRBJ2-1; D call uncertain. The V end lost 5 bases, the J end lost 6 bases, and 8 bases lay between the germline ends. The CDR3 totals 12 residues. Looked up from germline, CDR1 is SGHTA and CDR2 is FQGNSA. CDR3 nucleotides: TGTGCCAGCAGCAGCCAGCCCAATGAGCAGTTCTTC. Translated, it gives CASSSQPNEQFF.

As to this clone: Other DNA variants within this sample encode the same CDR3. This chain links TRBV12-3 or TRBV12-4 with TRBJ2-5; the D is unclear. This CDR3 has 11 residues. Trimming removed 4 bases from V and 5 bases from J, with 5 bases in between. For the CDR3, the DNA is TGTGCCAGCAGTTCTGGGGAGACCCAGTACTTC. This sequence encodes CASSSGETQYF.

The V and J genes are TRBV15 and TRBJ1-5, with TRBD1 matching over 7 bases. The CDR3 is made up of 18 amino acids. Unmatched junction bases numbered 11, after V lost 2 bases and J lost 1 base. Per the germline V gene, CDR1 is LNHNV and CDR2 is YYDKDF (reference sequence). The CDR3 DNA is TGTGCCACCAGCAGATCTCTACGACAGGGAAGGAGCAATCAGCCCCAGCATTTT. It encodes CATSRSLRQGRSNQPQHF.

The chain joins TRBV5-6 to TRBJ2-1; 10 bases line up with TRBD2. CDR1 and CDR2 from the germline V gene are SGHDT and YYEEEE. The CDR3 extends over 13 amino acids. Germline trimming cut 5 bases from V and 8 bases from J; bases unmatched to any gene: 4. The CDR3 DNA reads as TGTGCCAGCAGTTCCGGGACTAGCGATGAGCAGTTCTTC. Residues: CASSSGTSDEQFF.

The CDR3 protein is CASSLAGATEAFF. The CDR3 DNA reads TGCGCCAGCAGCTTGGCCGGGGCCACTGAAGCTTTCTTT. This rearrangement joins TRBV5-1 to TRBJ1-1; maybe TRBD1 (5 bases). The CDR3 has 13 residues. From germline, CDR1 is SGHRS and CDR2 YFSETQ. Trimming stripped 0 bases from V and 4 bases from J, with 7 bases between.

J is TRBJ1-1 and V is TRBV30; 8 positions match TRBD1. CDR1 is GTSNPN and CDR2 is SVGIG in the germline V gene (reference sequence). The CDR3 has 16 amino acids. Losses at the gene ends were 2 bases for V and 0 bases for J; bases not matched to a gene: 8. CDR3 amino acids: CAWSSGTGKMNTEAFF. CDR3 in DNA: TGTGCCTGGAGTTCCGGGACAGGAAAAATGAACACTGAAGCTTTCTTT.

This clone has just one count. The chain links TRBV30 to TRBJ1-6, with a weak D call TRBD1 (5 bases). V gave up 0 bases and J gave up 6 bases, with 9 bases separating them. CDR3 length: 14 residues. Germline V gene sequence: CDR1 GTSNPN, CDR2 SVGIG (reference sequence). In DNA form, the CDR3 reads TGTGCCTGGAGTGTCACAGGTTCTAATTCACCCCTCCACTTT. Amino acid sequence: CAWSVTGSNSPLHF.

The V call is TRBV28, the J call TRBJ1-1, with D possibly matching TRBD1 (5 bases). Trimming cost V 4 bases and J 7 bases, with 7 bases left between them. Germline-derived CDR1 and CDR2 are MDHEN and SYDVKM. This CDR3 is 11 amino acids long. CDR3 nucleotides: TGTGCCAGCAGTTCGAGGGGTGAAGCTTTCTTT. This sequence encodes CASSSRGEAFF.

The CDR3 loop is CASPTSSTGGASGTEAFF. CDR3 in DNA: TGCGCCAGCCCGACCTCATCAACAGGGGGCGCTTCGGGCACTGAAGCTTTCTTT. The V gene is TRBV4-1, the J gene TRBJ1-1, with TRBD1 matching 9 bases. The CDR3 has 18 amino acids. Germline V gives CDR1 MGHRA, CDR2 YSYEKL. V lost 8 bases and J lost 4; bases outside the gene matches: 20.

V is TRBV4-2 and J is TRBJ2-3; no reliable D call. CDR1 and CDR2 (germline): LGHNA, YNFKEQ. This CDR3 contains 16 residues. V lost 0 bases to trimming and J lost 0 bases, with 10 bases between them. CDR3 loop: CASSQERSVSTDTQYF. CDR3 nucleotide sequence: TGTGCCAGCAGCCAAGAACGGTCGGTTAGCACAGATACGCAGTATTTT.

The chain has TRBV6-6 and TRBJ1-2, with D maybe TRBD1 (6 bases). V dropped 8 bases and J dropped 5 bases, with 21 bases sitting between them. The CDR3 is 15 residues long. The germline CDR1 and CDR2 sequences are MNHNY and SVGAGI (reference sequence). The CDR3 protein is CASSAGVGVRYGYTF. In DNA, the CDR3 is TGTGCCAGCTCGGCAGGGGTGGGCGTTCGGTATGGCTACACCTTC.